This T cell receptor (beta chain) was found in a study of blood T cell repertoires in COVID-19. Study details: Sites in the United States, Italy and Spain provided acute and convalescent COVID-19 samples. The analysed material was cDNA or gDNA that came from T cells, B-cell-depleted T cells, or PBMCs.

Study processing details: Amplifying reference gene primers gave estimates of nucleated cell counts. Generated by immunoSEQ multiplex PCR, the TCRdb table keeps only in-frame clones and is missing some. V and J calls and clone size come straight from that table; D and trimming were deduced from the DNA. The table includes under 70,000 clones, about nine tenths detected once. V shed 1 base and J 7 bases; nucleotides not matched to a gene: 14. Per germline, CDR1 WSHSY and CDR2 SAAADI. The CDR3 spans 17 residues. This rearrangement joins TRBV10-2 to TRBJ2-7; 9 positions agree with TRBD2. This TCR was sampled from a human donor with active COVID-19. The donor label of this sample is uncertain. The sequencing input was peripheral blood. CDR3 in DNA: TGCGCCAGCAGTGAGTTAGCGGGAGCCTCCTTGGGGGGGGAGCAGTACTTC. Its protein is CASSELAGASLGGEQYF.